This T cell receptor (beta chain) was recorded in a study of CD8 T cell repertoires and HIV-1 epitope variants. Study context: Twenty-five autologous and known Gag and Nef epitope variant peptides each stimulated T cells separately. Controls included no peptide, Ebola AY9 epitope, and a CMV, EBV, flu pool.

Trimming left V 2 bases short and J 7 bases short, with 11 bases between. The CDR3 runs 14 residues. CDR1 is MNHEY, CDR2 SMNVEV, per germline (reference sequence). A note on this clone: Its specificity is not known.

The data were produced by immunoSEQ multiplex PCR, yet TCRdb's version contains in-frame clones alone and is incomplete. Here the sample spans 6,000 or so clones, roughly 69% being singletons. The chain is built from TRBV27 and TRBJ1-4; TRBD1 is a possible D gene (6 bases). The clonotype originates from a male donor with HIV. Sequenced: cultured CD8+ T cells derived from PBMCs. CDR3 sequence (DNA): TGTGCCAGCAGTTTAGGCACAGGGCGTGAAAAACTGTTTTTT. This encodes CASSLGTGREKLFF.